This T cell receptor (beta chain) emerged from a study of cytomegalovirus exposure and HLA in healthy donors. Study-level background: The roughly 120 validation repertoires matched the roughly 700 first-cohort repertoires in platform, a later analysis reported. Study conclusions and caveats: Clusters of TCRs from the first cohort tended to co-occur in the roughly 120 validation repertoires (as a later analysis found). The authors listed 180 or so TCR beta chains as cytomegalovirus-associated.

This clone was counted a single time. Its cognate antigen is unknown. The repertoire was sequenced with immunoSEQ multiplex PCR; TCRdb's copy has only in-frame clones and lacks some. Of over 110,000 clones in the sample, roughly 81% were seen once. Looked up from germline, CDR1 is SGHVS and CDR2 is FQNEAQ. The CDR3 has 14 residues. V gave up 5 bases and J gave up 7 bases; unmatched junction bases: 7. The chain carries TRBV7-8 and TRBJ2-5; 10 bases align to TRBD2. Sequencing used PBMCs. This clonotype was obtained from a woman under 40 in good health and CMV-seronegative. For the CDR3, the DNA is TGTGCCAGCAGCGGAGCGGGGGGGGCAGGGACCCAGTACTTC. This sequence encodes CASSGAGGAGTQYF. Combining the CDR3 with reference TRBV7-8 and TRBJ2-5 gives the whole variable domain GAGVSQSPRYKVAKRGQDVALRCDPISGHVSLFWYQQALGQGPEFLTYFQNEAQLDKSGLPSDRFFAERPEGSVSTLKIQRTQQEDSAVYLCASSGAGGAGTQYFGPGTRLLVL.